In its sample, the clone carrying this T cell receptor beta chain was seen many times. Its antigen is currently unknown. The TCR beta library used iRepertoire HTBI primers with Arm-PCR amplification of CDR3. One entry per CDR3 protein, called by TCRdb with MiXCR from the multiplex PCR reads. The sample gives hundreds of thousands of distinct CDR3 sequences, approximately 15% of which show up once; 15% to 20% is in the top ten. These data originate in a study of regulatory T cells in long-lasting Graves disease. Germline V gene lookup returns CDR1 LNHDA and CDR2 SQIVND (reference sequence). V shed 3 bases and J shed 5 bases, with 13 bases lying between them. The CDR3 is 14 residues long. Time point of the sample: newly diagnosed GD, antithyroid drugs for less than 3 months. The TCR library used RNA extracted from PBMCs. Study results and caveats: Persistent disease preferred TRBV28, TRBJ1-2 and TRBJ2-5.

These data were likewise used in another study, on T cells in Graves' hyperthyroidism and ophthalmopathy. That work adds: Most clonotypes that expanded in the thyroid above 0.001 also showed up in blood. Stable hyperthyroidism was separated from ophthalmopathy by a model based on 13 V-J features.

This sequence was found in a woman aged 25 to 39 with Graves disease. The chain combines TRBV19 with TRBJ1-1; D gene unclear. Sample: peripheral blood mononuclear cells (PBMCs), taken at new diagnosis, from a patient treated with antithyroid drugs. This CDR3 is CASSIVNAGTEAFF. The CDR3 bases are TGTGCCAGTAGTATTGTCAACGCGGGGACTGAAGCTTTCTTT. Full variable domain (remainder filled in from reference TRBV19 and TRBJ1-1): DGGITQSPKYLFRKEGQNVTLSCEQNLNHDAMYWYRQDPGQGLRLIYYSQIVNDFQKGDIAEGYSVSREKKESFPLTVTSAQKNPTAFYLCASSIVNAGTEAFFGQGTRLTVV.